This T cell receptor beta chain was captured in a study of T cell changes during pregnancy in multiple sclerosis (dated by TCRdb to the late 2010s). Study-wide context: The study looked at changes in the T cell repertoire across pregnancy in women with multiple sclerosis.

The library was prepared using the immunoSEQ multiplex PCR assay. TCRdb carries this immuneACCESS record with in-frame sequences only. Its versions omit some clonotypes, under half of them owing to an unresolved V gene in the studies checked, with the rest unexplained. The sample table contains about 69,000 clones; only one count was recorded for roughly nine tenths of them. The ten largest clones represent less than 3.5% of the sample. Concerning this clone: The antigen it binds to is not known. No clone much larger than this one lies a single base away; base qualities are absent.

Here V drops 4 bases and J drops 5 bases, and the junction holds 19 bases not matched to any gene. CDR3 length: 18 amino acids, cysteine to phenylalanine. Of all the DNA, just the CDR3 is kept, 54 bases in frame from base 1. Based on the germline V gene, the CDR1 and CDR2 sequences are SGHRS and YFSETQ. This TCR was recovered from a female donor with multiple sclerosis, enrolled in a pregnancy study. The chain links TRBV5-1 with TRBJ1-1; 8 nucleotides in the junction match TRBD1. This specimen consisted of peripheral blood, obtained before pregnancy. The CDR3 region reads CASSHPIRKQGGTTEAFF. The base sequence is TGCGCCAGCAGCCACCCTATACGGAAACAGGGGGGTACGACTGAAGCTTTCTTT.